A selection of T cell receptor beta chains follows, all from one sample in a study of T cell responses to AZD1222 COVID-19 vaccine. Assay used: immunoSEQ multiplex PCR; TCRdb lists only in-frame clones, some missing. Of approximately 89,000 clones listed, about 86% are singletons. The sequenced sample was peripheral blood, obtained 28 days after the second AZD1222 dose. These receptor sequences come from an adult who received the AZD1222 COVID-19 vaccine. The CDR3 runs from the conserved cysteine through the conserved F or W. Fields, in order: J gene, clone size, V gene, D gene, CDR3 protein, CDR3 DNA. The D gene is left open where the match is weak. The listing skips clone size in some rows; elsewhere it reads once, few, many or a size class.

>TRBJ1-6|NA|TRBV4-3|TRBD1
CASSREGAQSPLHF
TGCGCCAGCAGCCGGGAGGGGGCCCAATCACCCCTCCACTTT
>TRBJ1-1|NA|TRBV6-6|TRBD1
CASSYTRQGNTEAFF
TGTGCCAGCAGTTACACTAGACAGGGGAACACTGAAGCTTTCTTT
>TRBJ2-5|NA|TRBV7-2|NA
CASSLSPWEVQETQYF
TGTGCCAGCAGCCTCTCGCCCTGGGAGGTCCAAGAGACCCAGTACTTC
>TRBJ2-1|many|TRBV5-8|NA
CASSFRTEQFF
TGTGCCAGCAGCTTTAGAACTGAGCAGTTCTTC
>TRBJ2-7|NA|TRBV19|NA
CASGRTGSTYEQYF
TGTGCCAGTGGGCGGACGGGGAGCACCTACGAGCAGTACTTC
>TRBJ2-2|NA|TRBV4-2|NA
CASSQDPSYNGNTGELFF
TGTGCCAGCAGCCAAGACCCTAGCTACAACGGGAACACCGGGGAGCTGTTTTTT
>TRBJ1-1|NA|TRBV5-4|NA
CASTLGIRAISEAFF
TGTGCCAGCACCCTGGGTATAAGGGCGATTAGTGAAGCTTTCTTT
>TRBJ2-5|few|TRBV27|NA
CASSLGSPSETQYF
TGTGCCAGCAGCCTCGGGAGCCCCTCAGAGACCCAGTACTTC
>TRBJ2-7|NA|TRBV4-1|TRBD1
CASSPRGLSYEQYF
TGCGCCAGCAGCCCAAGGGGGCTGAGCTACGAGCAGTACTTC
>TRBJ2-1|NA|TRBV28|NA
CATKFPGLGEQFF
TGTGCCACCAAGTTCCCGGGACTGGGTGAGCAGTTCTTC
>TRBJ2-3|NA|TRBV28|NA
CASAGGGTDTQYF
TGTGCCAGCGCCGGGGGAGGCACAGATACGCAGTATTTT
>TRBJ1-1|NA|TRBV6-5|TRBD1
CASSPTGRGEAFF
TGTGCCAGCAGTCCGACAGGGCGGGGTGAAGCTTTCTTT
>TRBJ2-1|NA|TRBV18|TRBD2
CASSRDSGGPNEQFF
TGTGCCAGCTCACGCGATAGCGGGGGGCCCAATGAGCAGTTCTTC
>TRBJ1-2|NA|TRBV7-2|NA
CASIPGAGGYGYTF
TGTGCCAGCATCCCAGGGGCGGGTGGCTATGGCTACACCTTC
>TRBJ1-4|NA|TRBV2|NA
CASAFQGTINEKLFF
TGTGCCAGCGCATTCCAGGGGACCATTAATGAAAAACTGTTTTTT
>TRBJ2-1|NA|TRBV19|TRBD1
CASSARDRGRNEQFF
TGTGCCAGTAGCGCTCGGGACAGGGGACGCAATGAGCAGTTCTTC
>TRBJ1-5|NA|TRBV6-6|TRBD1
CASRQGASSNQPQHF
TGTGCCAGCAGACAGGGGGCGAGTAGCAATCAGCCCCAGCATTTT
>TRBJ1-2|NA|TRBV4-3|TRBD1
CASSQEGTAGGYTF
TGCGCCAGCAGCCAAGAGGGGACAGCCGGGGGCTACACCTTC
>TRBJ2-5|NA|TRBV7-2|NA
CASTTGVAGTQYF
TGTGCCAGCACCACGGGGGTAGCTGGGACCCAGTACTTC
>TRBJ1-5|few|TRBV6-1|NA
CASSDHGSRRQPQHF
TGTGCCAGCAGTGATCATGGATCCCGTAGGCAGCCCCAGCATTTT
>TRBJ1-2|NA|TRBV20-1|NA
CSTIYYGYTF
TGCAGTACTATCTACTATGGCTACACCTTC
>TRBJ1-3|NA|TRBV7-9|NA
CASSFGQAGNTIYF
TGTGCCAGCAGCTTTGGGCAGGCTGGAAACACCATATATTTT
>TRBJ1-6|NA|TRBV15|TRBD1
CATSRGAGTGNSPLHF
TGTGCCACCAGCAGAGGTGCCGGGACAGGCAATTCACCCCTCCACTTT
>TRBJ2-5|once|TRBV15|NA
CATSRDRQKETQYF
TGTGCCACCAGCAGAGATCGCCAGAAAGAGACCCAGTACTTC
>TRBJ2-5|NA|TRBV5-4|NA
CASSLEPRGQETQYF
TGTGCCAGCAGCTTGGAACCCAGGGGACAAGAGACCCAGTACTTC
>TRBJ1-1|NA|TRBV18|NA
CASSRAGDTEAFF
TGTGCCAGCTCCCGGGCAGGTGACACTGAAGCTTTCTTT
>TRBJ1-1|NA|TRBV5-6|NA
CASSSVLVSRNTEAFF
TGTGCCAGCAGCTCGGTGCTGGTGTCCAGAAACACTGAAGCTTTCTTT
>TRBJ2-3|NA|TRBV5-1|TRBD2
CASSDLPTSGGTDTQYF
TGCGCCAGCAGCGACCTACCCACTAGCGGCGGCACAGATACGCAGTATTTT
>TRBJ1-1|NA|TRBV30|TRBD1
CAWSPTGGREAFF
TGTGCCTGGAGTCCGACAGGGGGCCGAGAAGCTTTCTTT
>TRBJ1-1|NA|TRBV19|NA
CASSIDRGGLNTEAFF
TGTGCCAGTAGTATAGATCGGGGGGGGCTGAACACTGAAGCTTTCTTT
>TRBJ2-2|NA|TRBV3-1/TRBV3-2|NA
CASSQRGGAGELFF
TGTGCCAGCAGCCAGAGGGGGGGCGCCGGGGAGCTGTTTTTT
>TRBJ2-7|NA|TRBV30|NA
CAWSEGGARYEQYF
TGTGCCTGGAGTGAGGGGGGGGCGCGGTACGAGCAGTACTTC
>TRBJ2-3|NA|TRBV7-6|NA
CASSGWGSLADTQYF
TGTGCCAGCAGCGGTTGGGGTAGCTTGGCAGATACGCAGTATTTT
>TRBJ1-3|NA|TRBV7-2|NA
CASSLAGGAGNTIYF
TGTGCCAGCAGCTTAGCAGGGGGGGCTGGAAACACCATATATTTT
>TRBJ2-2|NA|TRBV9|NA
CASSVDPGTSGELFF
TGTGCCAGCAGCGTAGATCCAGGCACGTCCGGGGAGCTGTTTTTT
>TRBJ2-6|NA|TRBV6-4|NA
CASSPGVSGANVLTF
TGTGCCAGCAGCCCTGGGGTCTCTGGGGCCAACGTCCTGACTTTC
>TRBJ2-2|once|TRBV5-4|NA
CASSWNTGELFF
TGTGCCAGCAGCTGGAACACCGGGGAGCTGTTTTTT
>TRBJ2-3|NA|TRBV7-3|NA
CASSSPNTDTQYF
TGTGCCAGCAGCTCCCCTAACACAGATACGCAGTATTTT
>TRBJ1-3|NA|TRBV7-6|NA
CASSLEGEGNTIYF
TGTGCCAGCAGCTTAGAAGGGGAGGGAAACACCATATATTTT
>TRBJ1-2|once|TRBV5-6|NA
CASSPDVGGRDGYTF
TGTGCCAGCAGCCCAGACGTGGGGGGGCGAGATGGCTACACCTTC
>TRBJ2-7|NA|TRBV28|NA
CASRTTTGGYEQYF
TGTGCCAGCAGGACCACCACGGGCGGCTACGAGCAGTACTTC